The source of this T cell receptor beta chain is a study of T cells in localized non-small cell lung cancer (dated by TCRdb to 2020 to 2021). With regard to the full study: The study analyzed T cell repertoires of roughly 220 early-stage NSCLC patients, comparing tumors and uninvolved tumor-adjacent lungs. The cohort comprised around 240 treatment-naïve NSCLC patients with resected, localized lung tumors. NSCLC patients had a mean age of approximately 66 years, and around 140 were male and more than 90 female.

The paper's findings and limits, for the study overall: Because the study design was exploratory, TCR variables were selected using unadjusted p-values without false-discovery rate correction. Higher T cell density in blood was associated with longer overall survival, whereas higher clonality in adjacent lung was associated with shorter survival. Of the top 100 tumor clones, a median of roughly 53 were detected in paired uninvolved adjacent lung; approximately 30 were also among that lung's top 100. Because multi-region tumor sequencing was not performed, intratumor heterogeneity could not be ruled out. Uninvolved tumor-adjacent lung showed the highest T cell clonality, higher than tumor, which suggests more focused antigenic responses in the uninvolved tumor-adjacent lung.

TCR beta CDR3 regions were sequenced from DNA using the immunoSEQ Assay. The paper's processing steps were these. T cell density was computed as TCR beta template counts normalized to usable DNA estimated by amplifying housekeeping genes. The preseqR package was used to estimate richness by extrapolating to 400,000 templates for PBMC samples and to 120,000 templates for tissue samples. Clonality was defined as one minus Pielou's evenness. Tissue-enriched TCRs were identified by differential abundance testing using productive amino-acid clonotypes, minimum total count 5 and alpha 0.1. The Jaccard Index and the Morisita Overlap Index were used to quantify repertoire overlap between compartments. TCR beta CDR3s were clustered by GLIPH together with public tetramer-defined viral CDR3s, and at least three viral sequences plus V-gene enrichment were required for viral motifs. TCRdb took this table from immuneACCESS and kept in-frame rearrangements with V and J called. Such tables lack part of the clones; where checked against another copy, unresolved V genes explain under half of the gap, and the rest is unexplained. Clone size and the V and J calls come from that table; the DNA yielded D and trimming. The sample profile shows 15,000 to 20,000 clones; 75% to 90% of them were found once. The biggest ten clones account for around 28% of the sample.

From its cysteine to its phenylalanine, the CDR3 spans 16 amino acids. The retained sequence is limited to the CDR3, 48 bases, with the frame set at the first base. From a lookup of the germline V gene, CDR1 and CDR2 are SGHVS and FNYEAQ. V trim: 1 base; J trim: 4 bases; unmatched bases: 8. Remarks on this clone: This receptor's antigen is unknown. No quality values exist for individual bases; no much larger clone is one base distant.

At diagnosis, tumor, uninvolved tumor-adjacent lung and peripheral blood were collected and then preserved as a mix of FFPE and fresh-frozen material. For TCR repertoire profiling, blood samples were analyzed as peripheral blood mononuclear cells. The rearranged chain carries TRBV7-6 and TRBJ1-2, with 8 junctional bases fitting TRBD1. The sequencing here drew on peripheral blood, taken before any cancer treatment. This clonotype was sampled from a female donor older than 55 with stage III squamous cell lung carcinoma. The DNA reads TGTGCCAGCAGCTTAGAAGGGGCAGGGGGCGTCTATGGCTACACCTTC. The encoded protein is CASSLEGAGGVYGYTF. This CDR3, with the reference TRBV7-6 and TRBJ1-2 proteins standing in past its ends, gives the full variable domain GAGVSQSPRYKVTKRGQDVALRCDPISGHVSLYWYRQALGQGPEFLTYFNYEAQQDKSGLPNDRFSAERPEGSISTLTIQRTEQRDSAMYRCASSLEGAGGVYGYTFGSGTRLTVV.